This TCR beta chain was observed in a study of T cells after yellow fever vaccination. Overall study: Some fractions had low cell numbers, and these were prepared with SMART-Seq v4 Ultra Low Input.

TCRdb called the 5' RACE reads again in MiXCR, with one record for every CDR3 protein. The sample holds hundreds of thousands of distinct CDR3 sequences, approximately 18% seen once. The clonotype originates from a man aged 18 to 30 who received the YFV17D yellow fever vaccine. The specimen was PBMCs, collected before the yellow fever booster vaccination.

CDR3 in amino acids: CASSYSGVRPLHF. CDR3 nucleotides: TGTGCCAGCAGTTACTCTGGCGTTAGGCCCCTCCACTTT. The chain joins TRBV6-5 to TRBJ1-6; unclear D gene. Per germline, CDR1 MNHEY and CDR2 SVGAGI. The germline V and J ends were trimmed by 0 bases and 13 bases, with 10 bases remaining between them. This CDR3 contains 13 residues.